This TCR beta chain was identified in a study of CD8+ T cells in alopecia areata. Study results and limitations: Against the mouse data, patients shared TCRs less clearly, possibly for HLA reasons. Higher clonality was seen in lesional scalp than in normal scalp, especially in alopecia totalis/universalis.

cDNA prepared by RNA extraction and subsequent reverse transcription served as the template for sequencing. Produced via immunoSEQ multiplex PCR; TCRdb's table is partial and in-frame only. The sample shows 90,000 to 130,000 clones, none of them appearing just once. A note on this clone: Its cognate antigen is unknown. Germline and genes: mouse. The CDR3 extends 4 residues past the end of the read, so its final part is completed from the germline J gene.

CDR3 size: 17 residues. In germline, CDR1 is NNHDY, CDR2 SYVADS. With 1 base removed from V and 0 bases from J, the gap between germline ends came to 13 bases. The clonotype originates from a C3H/HeJ mouse with alopecia areata. The strain bears MHC haplotype H2-k. The sample taken for sequencing was lesional skin. The chain is built from TRBV13-3 and TRBJ1-4; possible D gene TRBD1, 6 bases. The CDR3 sequence is CASSDTDSIISNERLFF. The sequenced CDR3 bases are TGTGCCAGCAGTGATACGGACAGCATTATTTCCAACGAA.